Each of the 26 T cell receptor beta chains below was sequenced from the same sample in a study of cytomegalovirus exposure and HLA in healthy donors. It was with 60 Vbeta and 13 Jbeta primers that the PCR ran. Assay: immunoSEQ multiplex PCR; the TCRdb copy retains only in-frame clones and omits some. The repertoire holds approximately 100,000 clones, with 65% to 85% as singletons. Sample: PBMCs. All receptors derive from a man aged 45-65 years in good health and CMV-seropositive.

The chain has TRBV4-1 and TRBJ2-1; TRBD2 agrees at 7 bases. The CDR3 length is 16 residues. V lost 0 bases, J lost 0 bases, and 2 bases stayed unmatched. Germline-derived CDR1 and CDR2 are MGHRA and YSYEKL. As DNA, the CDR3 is TGCGCCAGCAGCCAAGATCGCGGGAGCTCCTACAATGAGCAGTTCTTC. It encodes CASSQDRGSSYNEQFF.

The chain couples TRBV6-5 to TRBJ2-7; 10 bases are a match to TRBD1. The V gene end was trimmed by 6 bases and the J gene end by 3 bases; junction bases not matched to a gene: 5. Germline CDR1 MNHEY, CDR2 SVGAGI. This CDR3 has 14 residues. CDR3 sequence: CASRTGGENYEQYF. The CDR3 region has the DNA TGTGCCAGCAGGACAGGGGGCGAGAACTACGAGCAGTACTTC.

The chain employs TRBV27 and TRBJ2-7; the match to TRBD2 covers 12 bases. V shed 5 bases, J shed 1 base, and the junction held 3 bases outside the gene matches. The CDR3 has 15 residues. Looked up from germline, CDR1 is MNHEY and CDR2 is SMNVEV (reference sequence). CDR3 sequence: CASSLAGGGSYEQYF. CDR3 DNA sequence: TGTGCCAGCAGTCTAGCGGGAGGGGGGTCCTACGAGCAGTACTTC.

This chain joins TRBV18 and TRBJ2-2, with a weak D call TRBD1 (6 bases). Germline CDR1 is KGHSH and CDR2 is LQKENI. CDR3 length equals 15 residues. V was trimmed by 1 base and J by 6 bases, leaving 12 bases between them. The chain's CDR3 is CASSPRQAGSGELFF. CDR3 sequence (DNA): TGTGCCAGCTCACCACGACAGGCGGGTTCCGGGGAGCTGTTTTTT.

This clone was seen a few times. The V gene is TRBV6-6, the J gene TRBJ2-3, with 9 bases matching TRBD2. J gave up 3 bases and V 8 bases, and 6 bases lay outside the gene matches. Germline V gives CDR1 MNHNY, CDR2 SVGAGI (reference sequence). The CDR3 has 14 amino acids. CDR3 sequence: CASRPSGATDTQYF. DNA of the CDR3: TGTGCCAGCCGCCCTAGCGGGGCAACAGATACGCAGTATTTT.

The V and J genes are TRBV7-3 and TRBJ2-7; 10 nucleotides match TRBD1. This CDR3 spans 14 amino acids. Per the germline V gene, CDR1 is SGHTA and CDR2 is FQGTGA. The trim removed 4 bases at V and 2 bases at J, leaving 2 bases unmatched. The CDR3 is CASSYDRGPYEQYF. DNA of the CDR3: TGTGCCAGCAGCTATGACAGGGGGCCCTACGAGCAGTACTTC.

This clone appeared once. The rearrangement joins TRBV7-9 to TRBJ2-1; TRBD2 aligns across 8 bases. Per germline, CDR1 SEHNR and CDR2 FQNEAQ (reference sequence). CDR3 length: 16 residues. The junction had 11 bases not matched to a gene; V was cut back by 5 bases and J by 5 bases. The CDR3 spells CASSHKTSGVDNEQFF. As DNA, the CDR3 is TGTGCCAGCAGCCATAAAACTAGCGGAGTTGACAATGAGCAGTTCTTC. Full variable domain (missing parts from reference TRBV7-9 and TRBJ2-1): DTGVSQNPRHKITKRGQNVTFRCDPISEHNRLYWYRQTLGQGPEFLTYFQNEAQLEKSRLLSDRFSAERPKGSFSTLEIQRTEQGDSAMYLCASSHKTSGVDNEQFFGPGTRLTVL.

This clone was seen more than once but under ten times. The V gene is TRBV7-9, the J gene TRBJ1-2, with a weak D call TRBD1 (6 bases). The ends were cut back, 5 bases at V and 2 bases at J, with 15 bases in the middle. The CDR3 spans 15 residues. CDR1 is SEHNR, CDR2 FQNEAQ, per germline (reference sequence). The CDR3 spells CASSGRDKDNYGYTF. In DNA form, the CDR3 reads TGTGCCAGCAGCGGACGGGACAAGGACAACTATGGCTACACCTTC.

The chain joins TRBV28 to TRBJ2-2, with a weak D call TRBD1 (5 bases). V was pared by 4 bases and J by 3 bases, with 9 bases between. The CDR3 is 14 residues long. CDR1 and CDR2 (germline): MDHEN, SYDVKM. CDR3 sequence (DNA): TGTGCCAGCAGTTCCTCAGGGTACACCGGGGAGCTGTTTTTT. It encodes CASSSSGYTGELFF.

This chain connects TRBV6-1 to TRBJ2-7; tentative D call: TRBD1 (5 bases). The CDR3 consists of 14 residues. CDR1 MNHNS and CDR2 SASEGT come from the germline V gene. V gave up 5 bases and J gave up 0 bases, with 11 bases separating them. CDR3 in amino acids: CASSPRQSSYEQYF. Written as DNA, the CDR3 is TGTGCCAGCAGTCCCAGACAGTCCTCCTACGAGCAGTACTTC.

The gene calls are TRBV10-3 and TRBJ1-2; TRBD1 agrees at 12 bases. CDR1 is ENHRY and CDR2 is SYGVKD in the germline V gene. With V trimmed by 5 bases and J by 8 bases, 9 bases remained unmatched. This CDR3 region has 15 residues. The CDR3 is CAISTGTGGAGGYTF. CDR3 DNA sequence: TGTGCCATCAGTACCGGGACAGGGGGCGCGGGGGGCTACACCTTC.

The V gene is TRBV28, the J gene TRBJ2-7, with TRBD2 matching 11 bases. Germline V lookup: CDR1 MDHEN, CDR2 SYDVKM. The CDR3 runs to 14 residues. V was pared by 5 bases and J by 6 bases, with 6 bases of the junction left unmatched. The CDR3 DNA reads TGTGCCAGCAGTGGACTAGCGGGTCCTTTCGAGCAGTACTTC. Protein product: CASSGLAGPFEQYF.

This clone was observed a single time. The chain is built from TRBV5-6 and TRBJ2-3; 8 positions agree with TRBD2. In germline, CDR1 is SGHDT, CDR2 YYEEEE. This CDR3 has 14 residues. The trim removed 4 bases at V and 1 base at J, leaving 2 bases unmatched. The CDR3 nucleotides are TGTGCCAGCAGCAAGACTAGCGGCACAGATACGCAGTATTTT. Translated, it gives CASSKTSGTDTQYF.

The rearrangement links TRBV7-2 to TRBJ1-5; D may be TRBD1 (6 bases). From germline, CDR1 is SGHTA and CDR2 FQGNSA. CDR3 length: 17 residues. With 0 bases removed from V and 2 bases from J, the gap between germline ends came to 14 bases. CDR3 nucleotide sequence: TGTGCCAGCAGCTTAGCAAGAGACAGGTTTGGCAATCAGCCCCAGCATTTT. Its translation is CASSLARDRFGNQPQHF.

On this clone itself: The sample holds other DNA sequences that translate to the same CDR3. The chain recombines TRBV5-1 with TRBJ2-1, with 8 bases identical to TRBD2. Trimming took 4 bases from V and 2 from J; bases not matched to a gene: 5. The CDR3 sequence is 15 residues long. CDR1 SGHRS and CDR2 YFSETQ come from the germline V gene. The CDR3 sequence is CASSLSGTTYNEQFF. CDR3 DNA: TGCGCCAGCAGCCTTAGCGGGACCACCTACAATGAGCAGTTCTTC.

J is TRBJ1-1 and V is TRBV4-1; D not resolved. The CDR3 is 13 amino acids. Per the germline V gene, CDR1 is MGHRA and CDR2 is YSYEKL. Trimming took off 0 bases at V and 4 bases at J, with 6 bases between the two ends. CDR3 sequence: CASSQDSSTEAFF. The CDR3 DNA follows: TGCGCCAGCAGCCAAGATTCTAGCACTGAAGCTTTCTTT.

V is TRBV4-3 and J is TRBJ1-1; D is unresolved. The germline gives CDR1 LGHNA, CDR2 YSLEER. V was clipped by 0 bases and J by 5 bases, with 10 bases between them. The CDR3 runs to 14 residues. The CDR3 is CASSQDFRGTEAFF. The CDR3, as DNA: TGCGCCAGCAGCCAAGATTTTCGGGGAACTGAAGCTTTCTTT.

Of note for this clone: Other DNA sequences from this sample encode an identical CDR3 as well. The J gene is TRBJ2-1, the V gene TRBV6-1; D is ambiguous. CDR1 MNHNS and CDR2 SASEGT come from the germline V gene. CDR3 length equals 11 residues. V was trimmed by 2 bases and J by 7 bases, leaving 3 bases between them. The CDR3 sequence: CASSEPNEQFF. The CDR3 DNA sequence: TGTGCCAGCAGTGAACCGAATGAGCAGTTCTTC.

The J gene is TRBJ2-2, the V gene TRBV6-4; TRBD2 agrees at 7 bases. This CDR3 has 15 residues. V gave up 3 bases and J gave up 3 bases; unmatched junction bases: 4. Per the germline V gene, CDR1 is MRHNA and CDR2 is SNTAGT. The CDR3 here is CASSEGGGDTGELFF. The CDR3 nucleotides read TGTGCCAGCAGTGAGGGGGGAGGGGACACCGGGGAGCTGTTTTTT.

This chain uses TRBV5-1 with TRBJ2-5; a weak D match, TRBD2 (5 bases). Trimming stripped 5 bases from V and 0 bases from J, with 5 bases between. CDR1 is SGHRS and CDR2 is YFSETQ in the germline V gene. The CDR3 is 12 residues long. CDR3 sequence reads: CASRGDQETQYF. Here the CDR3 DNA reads TGCGCCAGCAGGGGAGACCAAGAGACCCAGTACTTC.

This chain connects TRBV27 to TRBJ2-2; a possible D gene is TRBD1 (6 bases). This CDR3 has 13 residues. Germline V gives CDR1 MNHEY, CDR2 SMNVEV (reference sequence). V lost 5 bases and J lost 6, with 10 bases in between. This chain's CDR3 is CASSGRGSGELFF. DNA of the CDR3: TGTGCCAGCAGTGGCAGGGGATCCGGGGAGCTGTTTTTT.

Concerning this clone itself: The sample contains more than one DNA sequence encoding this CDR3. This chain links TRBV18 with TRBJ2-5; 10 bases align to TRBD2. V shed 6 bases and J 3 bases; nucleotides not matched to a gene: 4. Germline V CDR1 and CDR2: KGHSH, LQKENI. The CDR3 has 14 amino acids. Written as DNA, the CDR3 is TGTGCCAGCTCCCCAGGACTAGCGGAAGAGACCCAGTACTTC. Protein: CASSPGLAEETQYF.

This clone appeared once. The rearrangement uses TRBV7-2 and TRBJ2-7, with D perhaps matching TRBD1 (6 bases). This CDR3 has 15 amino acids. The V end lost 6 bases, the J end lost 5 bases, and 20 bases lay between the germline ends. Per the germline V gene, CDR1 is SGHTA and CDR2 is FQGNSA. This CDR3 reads CASRKPRGDLDEQYF. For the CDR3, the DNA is TGTGCCAGCAGGAAACCCAGGGGTGATCTAGACGAGCAGTACTTC.

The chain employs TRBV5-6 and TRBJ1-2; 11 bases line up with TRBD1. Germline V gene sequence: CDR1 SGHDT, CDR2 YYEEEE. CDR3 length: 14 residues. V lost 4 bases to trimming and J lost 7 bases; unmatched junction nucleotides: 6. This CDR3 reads CASSPWTGGGGYTF. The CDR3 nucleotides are TGTGCCAGCAGCCCCTGGACAGGGGGCGGTGGCTACACCTTC.

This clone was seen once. CDR3 in amino acids: CASTIFSRQETQYF. The CDR3 nucleotides are TGTGCCAGCACTATTTTTAGCCGCCAGGAGACCCAGTACTTC. The chain combines TRBV2 with TRBJ2-5; D unclear. Germline V lookup: CDR1 SNHLY, CDR2 FYNNEI. This CDR3 is 14 amino acids long. V lost 7 bases and J lost 5, with 17 bases in between.

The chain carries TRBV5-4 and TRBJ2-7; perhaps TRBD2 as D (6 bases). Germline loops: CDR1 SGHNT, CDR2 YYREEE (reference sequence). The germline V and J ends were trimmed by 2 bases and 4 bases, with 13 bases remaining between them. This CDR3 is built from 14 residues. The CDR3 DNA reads TGTGCCAGCAGCTTTAAGGGCGGGAATTACGAGCAGTACTTC. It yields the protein CASSFKGGNYEQYF.